The present entry profiles one TCR beta chain with its context. The assay was immunoSEQ multiplex PCR, and TCRdb's table has in-frame clones only and misses some. Among 300,000 to 400,000 clones listed, around 91% were seen once. The data stem from a study of blood T cell repertoires in COVID-19. Study overall: From the United States, Italy and Spain came samples of acute and convalescent COVID-19. Sources were T cells, B-cell-depleted T cells, or PBMCs; the material itself was cDNA or gDNA.

The length of the CDR3 is 16 residues. The ends lost 0 bases at V and 9 bases at J; junction bases unmatched: 4. CDR1 and CDR2 from the germline V gene are MNHNY and SVGAGI (reference sequence). The sample consisted of peripheral blood. This TCR was sampled from a woman between 18 and 30 years old who had recovered from COVID-19. The chain is built from TRBV6-6 and TRBJ2-1; 14 positions match TRBD2. The CDR3 spells CASSYSGLAGVGEQFF. The DNA of the CDR3 is TGTGCCAGCAGTTACTCGGGACTAGCGGGAGTCGGTGAGCAGTTCTTC.